This TCR beta chain was captured in a study of blood T cells in healthy people across ages. Donors were systemically healthy Caucasian individuals from Russia aged 6 to 90 years. Through a sample-barcoded 5' primer and a J-beta primer mix, a second PCR was run for about 6 to 12 cycles. One entry per CDR3 protein, called by TCRdb with MiXCR from the 5' RACE reads. Of some 1.4 million distinct CDR3 sequences in the sample, about 43% were seen once. CDR3 size: 15 residues. Germline V CDR1 and CDR2: DFQATT, SNEGSKA (reference sequence). The V and J ends lost 0 bases and 3 bases respectively, with 14 bases between them.

The sequencing input was blood. The chain combines TRBV20-1 with TRBJ2-5, with D unresolved. The TCR was taken from a woman aged 18 to 35 in good health. Here the CDR3 DNA reads TGCAGTGCTAGAGATCGGATACGGGCAGAAGAGACCCAGTACTTC. This codes for CSARDRIRAEETQYF.